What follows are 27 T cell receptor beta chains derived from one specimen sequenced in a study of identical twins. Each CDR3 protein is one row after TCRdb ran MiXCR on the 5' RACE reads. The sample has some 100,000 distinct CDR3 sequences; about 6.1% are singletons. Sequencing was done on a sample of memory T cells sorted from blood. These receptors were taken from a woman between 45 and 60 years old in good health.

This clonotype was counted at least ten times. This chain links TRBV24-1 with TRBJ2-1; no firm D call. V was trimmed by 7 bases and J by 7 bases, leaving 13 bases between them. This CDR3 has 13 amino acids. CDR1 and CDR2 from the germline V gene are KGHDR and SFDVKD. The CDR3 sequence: CATRGDTINEQFF. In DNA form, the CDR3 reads TGTGCCACCAGAGGCGATACGATAAATGAGCAGTTCTTC.

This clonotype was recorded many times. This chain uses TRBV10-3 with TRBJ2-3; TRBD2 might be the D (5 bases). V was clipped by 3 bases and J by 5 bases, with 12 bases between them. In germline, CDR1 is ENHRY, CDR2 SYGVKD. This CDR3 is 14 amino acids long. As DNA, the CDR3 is TGTGCCATCAGTGAACCCGGGAAGGGAGATACGCAGTATTTT. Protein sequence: CAISEPGKGDTQYF.

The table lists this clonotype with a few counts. The CDR3, as DNA: TGTGCCAGCAGCTTAGTACAGAGTGGAGATACGCAGTATTTT. Its translation: CASSLVQSGDTQYF. This chain connects TRBV7-2 to TRBJ2-3; no clear D. The CDR3 is made up of 14 amino acids. The germline V gene has CDR1 SGHTA and CDR2 FQGNSA. Trimming stripped 1 base from V and 5 bases from J, with 10 bases between.

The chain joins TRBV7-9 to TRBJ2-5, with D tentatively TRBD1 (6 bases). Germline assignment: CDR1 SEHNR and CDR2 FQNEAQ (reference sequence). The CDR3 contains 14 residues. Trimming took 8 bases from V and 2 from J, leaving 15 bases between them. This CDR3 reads CASGDNRAQETQYF. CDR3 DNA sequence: TGTGCCAGCGGCGACAACAGGGCTCAAGAGACCCAGTACTTC. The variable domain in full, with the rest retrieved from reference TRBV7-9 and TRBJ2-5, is DTGVSQNPRHKITKRGQNVTFRCDPISEHNRLYWYRQTLGQGPEFLTYFQNEAQLEKSRLLSDRFSAERPKGSFSTLEIQRTEQGDSAMYLCASGDNRAQETQYFGPGTRLLVL.

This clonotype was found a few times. CDR3 amino acids: CASSTGQGYYGYTF. In DNA form, the CDR3 reads TGTGCCAGCAGTACGGGACAGGGGTACTATGGCTACACCTTC. The J gene is TRBJ1-2, the V gene TRBV12-3 or TRBV12-4; the match to TRBD1 covers 10 bases. This CDR3 is 14 amino acids long. V shed 5 bases and J 3 bases; nucleotides not matched to a gene: 3.

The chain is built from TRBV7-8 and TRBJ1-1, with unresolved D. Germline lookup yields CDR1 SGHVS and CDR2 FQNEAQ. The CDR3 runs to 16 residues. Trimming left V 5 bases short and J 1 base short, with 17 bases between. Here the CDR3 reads CASSPRFGVANTEAFF. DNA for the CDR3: TGTGCCAGCAGCCCCAGATTTGGAGTCGCGAACACTGAAGCTTTCTTT.

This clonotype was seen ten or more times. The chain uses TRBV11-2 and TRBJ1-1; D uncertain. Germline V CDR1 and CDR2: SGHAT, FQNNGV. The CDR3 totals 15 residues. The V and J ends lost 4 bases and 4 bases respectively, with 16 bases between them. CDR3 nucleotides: TGTGCCAGCAGCTCCTCGCTGAAGAGGACCACTGAAGCTTTCTTT. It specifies CASSSSLKRTTEAFF.

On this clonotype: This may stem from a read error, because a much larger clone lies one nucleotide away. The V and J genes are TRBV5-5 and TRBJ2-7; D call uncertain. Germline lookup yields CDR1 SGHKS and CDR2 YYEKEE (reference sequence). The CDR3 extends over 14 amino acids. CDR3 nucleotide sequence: TGTGCCAGCAGCTTGGATGGTCCATTCTACGACCAGTACTTC. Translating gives CASSLDGPFYDQYF.

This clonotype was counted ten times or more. For the CDR3, the DNA is TGTGCCTGGAGGACCCAGCGGGAGGTCTACGTC. This translates into CAWRTQREVYV. The chain carries TRBV30 and TRBJ2-7, with 9 bases lining up with TRBD2. Germline-derived CDR1 and CDR2 are GTSNPN and SVGIG (reference sequence). J lost 13 bases, V lost 3 bases, and 7 bases had no gene match. The CDR3 consists of 11 residues.

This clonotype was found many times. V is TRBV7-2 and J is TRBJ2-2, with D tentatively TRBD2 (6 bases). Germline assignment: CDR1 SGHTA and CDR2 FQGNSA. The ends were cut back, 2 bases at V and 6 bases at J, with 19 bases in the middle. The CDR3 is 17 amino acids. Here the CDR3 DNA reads TGTGCCAGCAGCTTAATCCTAGTGGGAGGCTTCGCCGGGGAGCTGTTTTTT. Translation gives CASSLILVGGFAGELFF.

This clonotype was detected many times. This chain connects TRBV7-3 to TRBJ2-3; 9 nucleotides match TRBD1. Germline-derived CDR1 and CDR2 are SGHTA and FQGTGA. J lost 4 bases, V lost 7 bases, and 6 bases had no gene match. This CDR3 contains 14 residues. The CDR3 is CASTGQGLPDTQYF. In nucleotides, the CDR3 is TGTGCCAGCACTGGACAGGGGTTGCCAGATACGCAGTATTTT.

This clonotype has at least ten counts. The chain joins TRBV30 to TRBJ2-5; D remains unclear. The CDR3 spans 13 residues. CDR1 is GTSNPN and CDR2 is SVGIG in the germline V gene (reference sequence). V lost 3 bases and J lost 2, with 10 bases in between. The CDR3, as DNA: TGTGCCTGGAGGGGTGGGTTTCAAGAGACCCAGTACTTC. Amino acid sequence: CAWRGGFQETQYF.

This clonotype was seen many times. Here the CDR3 DNA reads TGTGCCAGCAGGTTGGGTCAAAGCAATCAGCCCCAGCATTTT. Translated, it gives CASRLGQSNQPQHF. The chain recombines TRBV12-3 or TRBV12-4 with TRBJ1-5; D not resolved. The CDR3 extends over 14 amino acids. The ends were cut back, 6 bases at V and 1 base at J, with 10 bases in the middle.

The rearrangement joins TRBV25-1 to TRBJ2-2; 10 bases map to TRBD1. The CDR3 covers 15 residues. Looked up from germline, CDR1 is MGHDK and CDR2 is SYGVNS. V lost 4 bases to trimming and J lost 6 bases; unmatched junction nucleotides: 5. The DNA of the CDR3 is TGTGCCAGCAGTGGGACAGGGGGGACGGCCGGGGAGCTGTTTTTT. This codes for CASSGTGGTAGELFF.

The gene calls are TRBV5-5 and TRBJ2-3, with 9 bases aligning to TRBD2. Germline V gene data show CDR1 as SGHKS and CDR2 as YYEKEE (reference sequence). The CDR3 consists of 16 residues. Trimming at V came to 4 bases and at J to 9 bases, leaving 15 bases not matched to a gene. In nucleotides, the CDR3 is TGTGCCAGCAGCAGGGCGGGAGGGGGTTCACAGATAACGCAGTATTTT. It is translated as CASSRAGGGSQITQYF.

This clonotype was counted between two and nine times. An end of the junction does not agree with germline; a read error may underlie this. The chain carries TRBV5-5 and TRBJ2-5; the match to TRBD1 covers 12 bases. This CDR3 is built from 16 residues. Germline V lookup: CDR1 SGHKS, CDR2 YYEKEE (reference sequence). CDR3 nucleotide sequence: TGTGCCAGCTGCTTCGGGACAGGGGGCTATGAGGAGACCCAGTACTTC. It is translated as CASCFGTGGYEETQYF.

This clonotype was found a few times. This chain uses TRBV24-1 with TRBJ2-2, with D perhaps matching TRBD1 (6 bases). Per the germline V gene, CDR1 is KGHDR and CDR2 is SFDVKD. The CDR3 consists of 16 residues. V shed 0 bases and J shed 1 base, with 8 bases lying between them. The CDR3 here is CATSDLEQGNTGELFF. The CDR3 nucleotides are TGTGCCACCAGTGATTTGGAACAGGGGAACACCGGGGAGCTGTTTTTT.

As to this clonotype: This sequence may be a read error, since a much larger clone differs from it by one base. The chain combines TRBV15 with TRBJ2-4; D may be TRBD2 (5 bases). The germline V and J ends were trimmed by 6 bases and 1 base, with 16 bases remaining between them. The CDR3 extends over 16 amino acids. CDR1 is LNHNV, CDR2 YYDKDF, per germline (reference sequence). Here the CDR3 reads CATSSPGSGAKNIQYF. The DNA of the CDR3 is TGTGCCACCAGTAGCCCCGGATCGGGGGCCAAAAACATTCAGTACTTC.

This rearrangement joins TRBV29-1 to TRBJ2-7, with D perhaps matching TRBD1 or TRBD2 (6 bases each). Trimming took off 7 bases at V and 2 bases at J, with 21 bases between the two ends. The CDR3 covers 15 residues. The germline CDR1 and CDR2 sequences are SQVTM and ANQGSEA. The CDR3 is CSAGTSKGGTYEQYV. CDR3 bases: TGCAGCGCAGGGACATCCAAGGGGGGTACCTACGAGCAGTACGTC.

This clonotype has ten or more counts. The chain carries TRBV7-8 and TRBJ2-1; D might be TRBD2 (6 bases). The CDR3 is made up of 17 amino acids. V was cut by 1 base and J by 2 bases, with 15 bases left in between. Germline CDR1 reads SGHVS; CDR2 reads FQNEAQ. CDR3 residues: CASSLGRAGYTYNEQFF. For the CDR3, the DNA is TGTGCCAGCAGCTTAGGGAGGGCCGGTTACACCTACAATGAGCAGTTCTTC.

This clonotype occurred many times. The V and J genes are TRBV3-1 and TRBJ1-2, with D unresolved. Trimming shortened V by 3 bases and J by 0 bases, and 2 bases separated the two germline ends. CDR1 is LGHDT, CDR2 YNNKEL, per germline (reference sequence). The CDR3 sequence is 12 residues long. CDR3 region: CASSHANYGYTF. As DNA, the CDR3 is TGTGCCAGCAGCCATGCTAACTATGGCTACACCTTC.

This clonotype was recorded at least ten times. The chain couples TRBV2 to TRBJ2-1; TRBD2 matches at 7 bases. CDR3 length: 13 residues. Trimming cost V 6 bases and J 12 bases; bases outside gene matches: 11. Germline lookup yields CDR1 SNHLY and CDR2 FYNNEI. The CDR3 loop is CASSYGLVFRQFF. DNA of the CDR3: TGTGCCAGCAGCTACGGACTAGTATTCAGGCAGTTCTTC. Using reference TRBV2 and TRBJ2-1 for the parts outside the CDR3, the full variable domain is EPEVTQTPSHQVTQMGQEVILRCVPISNHLYFYWYRQILGQKVEFLVSFYNNEISEKSEIFDDQFSVERPDGSNFTLKIRSTKLEDSAMYFCASSYGLVFRQFFGPGTRLTVL.

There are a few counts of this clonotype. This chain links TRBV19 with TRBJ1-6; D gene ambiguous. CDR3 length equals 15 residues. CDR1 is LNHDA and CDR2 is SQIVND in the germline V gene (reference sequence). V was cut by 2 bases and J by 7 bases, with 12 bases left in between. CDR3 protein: CASSIHTSINSPLHF. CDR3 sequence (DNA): TGTGCCAGTAGTATACATACGTCTATCAATTCACCCCTCCACTTT.

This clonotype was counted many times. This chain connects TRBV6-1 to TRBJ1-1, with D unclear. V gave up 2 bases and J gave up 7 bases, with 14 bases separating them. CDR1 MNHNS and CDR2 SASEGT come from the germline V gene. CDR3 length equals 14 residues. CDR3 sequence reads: CASSEQGVGVEAFF. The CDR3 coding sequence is TGTGCCAGCAGTGAACAAGGTGTCGGTGTTGAAGCTTTCTTT.

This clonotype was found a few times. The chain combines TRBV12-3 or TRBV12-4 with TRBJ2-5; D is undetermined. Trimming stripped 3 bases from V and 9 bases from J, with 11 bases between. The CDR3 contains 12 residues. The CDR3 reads CASSFPGVPQYF. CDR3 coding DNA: TGTGCCAGCAGTTTCCCTGGGGTCCCCCAGTACTTC.

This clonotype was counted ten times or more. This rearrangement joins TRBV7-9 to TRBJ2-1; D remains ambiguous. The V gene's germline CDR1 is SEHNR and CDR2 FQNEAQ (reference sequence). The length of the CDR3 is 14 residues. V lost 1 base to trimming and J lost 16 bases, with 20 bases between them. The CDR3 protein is CASSLGSERPQLFF. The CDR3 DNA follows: TGTGCCAGCAGCTTAGGGAGTGAGAGGCCCCAGCTCTTCTTC. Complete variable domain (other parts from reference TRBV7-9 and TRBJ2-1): DTGVSQNPRHKITKRGQNVTFRCDPISEHNRLYWYRQTLGQGPEFLTYFQNEAQLEKSRLLSDRFSAERPKGSFSTLEIQRTEQGDSAMYLCASSLGSERPQLFFGPGTRLTVL.

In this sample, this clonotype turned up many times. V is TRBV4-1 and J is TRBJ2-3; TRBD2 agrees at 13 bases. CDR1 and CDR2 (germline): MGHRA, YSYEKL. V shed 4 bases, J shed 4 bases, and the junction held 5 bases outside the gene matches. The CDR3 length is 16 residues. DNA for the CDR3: TGCGCCAGCAGCCCTAGAGGACTAGCGGGGGCAGATACGCAGTATTTT. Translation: CASSPRGLAGADTQYF.